This TCR beta chain was recovered during a study of early T cells in non-severe SARS-CoV-2 infection. Whole-study context: Sequencing of bulk RNA from unsorted whole blood was done, without chain pairing.

This clonotype has more than one count but fewer than ten. Antigen: not known. Study-wide findings and caveats: The VDJdb matching leaned toward anti-spike CD8 responses and overlooked private and CD4 specificities.

Individually, cDNA molecules had unique molecular identifiers attached to them. TCRdb re-analysed the 5' RACE reads in MiXCR, keeping a single row per CDR3 protein. The profile shows about 62,000 distinct CDR3 sequences, 8% to 10% of them singletons. The TCR sequence derives from an adult who was a healthcare worker with PCR-confirmed SARS-CoV-2 infection or an uninfected control (not recorded which). Sequenced sample: whole blood.

The CDR3 spells CASSQETGGSSPLHF. The CDR3, as DNA: TGTGCCAGCAGCCAAGAGACAGGGGGGAGTTCACCCCTCCACTTT. This chain joins TRBV4-2 and TRBJ1-6, with 9 bases matching TRBD1. Per the germline V gene, CDR1 is LGHNA and CDR2 is YNFKEQ. This CDR3 has 15 amino acids. V lost 0 bases, J lost 9 bases, and 3 bases stayed unmatched.